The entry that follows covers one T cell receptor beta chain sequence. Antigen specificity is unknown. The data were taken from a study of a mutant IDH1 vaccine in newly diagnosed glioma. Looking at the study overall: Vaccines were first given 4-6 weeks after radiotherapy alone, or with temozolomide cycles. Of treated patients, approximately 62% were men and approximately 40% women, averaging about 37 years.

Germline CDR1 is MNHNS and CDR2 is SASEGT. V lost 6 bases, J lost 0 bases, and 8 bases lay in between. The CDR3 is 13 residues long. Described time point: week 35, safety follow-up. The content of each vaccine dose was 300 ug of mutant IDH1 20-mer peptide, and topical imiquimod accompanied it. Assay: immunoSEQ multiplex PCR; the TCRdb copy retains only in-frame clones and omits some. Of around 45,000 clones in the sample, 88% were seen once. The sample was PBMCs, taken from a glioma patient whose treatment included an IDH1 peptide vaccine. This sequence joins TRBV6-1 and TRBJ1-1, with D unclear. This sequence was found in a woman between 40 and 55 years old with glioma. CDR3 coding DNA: TGTGCCAGCAGACTAGGATTGAACACTGAAGCTTTCTTT. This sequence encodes CASRLGLNTEAFF.